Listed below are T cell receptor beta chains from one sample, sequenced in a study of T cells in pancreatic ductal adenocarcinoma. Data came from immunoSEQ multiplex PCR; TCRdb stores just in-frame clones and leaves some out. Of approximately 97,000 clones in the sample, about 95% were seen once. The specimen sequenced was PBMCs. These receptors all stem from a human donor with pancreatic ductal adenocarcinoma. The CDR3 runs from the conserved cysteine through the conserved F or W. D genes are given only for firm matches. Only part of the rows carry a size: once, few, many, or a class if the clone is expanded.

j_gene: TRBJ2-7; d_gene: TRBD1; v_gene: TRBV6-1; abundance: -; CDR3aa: CASSERGLSYEQYF; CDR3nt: TGTGCCAGCAGCGAGAGGGGGCTCTCCTACGAGCAGTACTTC
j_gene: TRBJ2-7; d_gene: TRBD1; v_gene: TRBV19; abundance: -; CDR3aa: CASSTLPRTGSSYEQYF; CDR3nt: TGTGCCAGTAGTACACTTCCCAGGACAGGGAGCTCCTACGAGCAGTACTTC
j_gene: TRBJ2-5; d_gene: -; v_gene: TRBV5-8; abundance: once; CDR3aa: CASSLEGIMKTQYF; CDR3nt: TGTGCCAGCAGCTTGGAGGGGATTATGAAGACCCAGTACTTC
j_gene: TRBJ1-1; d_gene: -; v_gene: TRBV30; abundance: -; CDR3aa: CAGGADTEAFF; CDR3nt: TGTGCCGGAGGGGCAGACACTGAAGCTTTCTTT
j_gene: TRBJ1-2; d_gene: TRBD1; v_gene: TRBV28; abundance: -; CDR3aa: CASSLLGGAGWIGYTF; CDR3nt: TGTGCCAGCAGTTTACTAGGGGGCGCGGGATGGATTGGCTACACCTTC
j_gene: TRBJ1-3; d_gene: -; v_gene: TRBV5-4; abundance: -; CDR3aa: CASSPTLARNTIYF; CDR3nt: TGTGCCAGCAGCCCTACCTTAGCCAGAAACACCATATATTTT
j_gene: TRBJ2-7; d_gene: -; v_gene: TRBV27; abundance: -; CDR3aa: CASSPGPDTVGLEQYF; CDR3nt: TGTGCCAGCAGTCCCGGTCCGGACACGGTAGGCTTGGAGCAGTACTTC
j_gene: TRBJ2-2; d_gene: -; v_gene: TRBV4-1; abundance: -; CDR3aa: CASSPRTRQRNTGELFF; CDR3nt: TGCGCCAGCAGCCCTAGAACAAGGCAGAGGAACACCGGGGAGCTGTTTTTT
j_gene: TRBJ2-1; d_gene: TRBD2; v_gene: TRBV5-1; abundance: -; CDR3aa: CASSFGTSALYNEQFF; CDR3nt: TGCGCCAGCAGCTTCGGGACTAGCGCTTTGTACAATGAGCAGTTCTTC
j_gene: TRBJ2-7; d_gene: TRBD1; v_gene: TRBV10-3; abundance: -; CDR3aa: CAISERTGNEQYF; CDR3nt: TGTGCCATCAGTGAACGGACAGGTAACGAGCAGTACTTC
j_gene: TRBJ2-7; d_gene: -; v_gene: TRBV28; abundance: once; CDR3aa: CASSLNTGLEQYF; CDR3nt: TGTGCCAGCAGTTTAAACACAGGCCTCGAGCAGTACTTC
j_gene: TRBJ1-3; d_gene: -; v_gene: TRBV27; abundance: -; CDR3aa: CASSFSGGSGNTIYF; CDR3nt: TGTGCCAGCAGTTTCTCGGGGGGCTCTGGAAACACCATATATTTT
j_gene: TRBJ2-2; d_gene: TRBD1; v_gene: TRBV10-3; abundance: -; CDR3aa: CAISEGDRDSNTGELFF; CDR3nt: TGTGCCATCAGTGAGGGGGACAGGGATTCGAACACCGGGGAGCTGTTTTTT
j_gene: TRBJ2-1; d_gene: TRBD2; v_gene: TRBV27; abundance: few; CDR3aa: CASRPLAGVYNEQFF; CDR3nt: TGTGCCAGCAGGCCTCTAGCGGGAGTCTACAATGAGCAGTTCTTC
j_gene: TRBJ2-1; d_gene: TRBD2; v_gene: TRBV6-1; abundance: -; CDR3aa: CASSEAGAGEGNEQFF; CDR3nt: TGTGCCAGCAGTGAAGCTGGTGCGGGAGAAGGCAATGAGCAGTTCTTC
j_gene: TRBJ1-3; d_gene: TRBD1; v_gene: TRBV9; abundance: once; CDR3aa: CASSVVGEKGASIYF; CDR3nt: TGTGCCAGCAGCGTAGTAGGGGAAAAGGGGGCCAGCATATATTTT
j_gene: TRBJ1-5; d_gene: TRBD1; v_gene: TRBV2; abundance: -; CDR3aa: CASRYTGGNQPQHF; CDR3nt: TGTGCCAGCAGGTACACAGGGGGCAATCAGCCCCAGCATTTT
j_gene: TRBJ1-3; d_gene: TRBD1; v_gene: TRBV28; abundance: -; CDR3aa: CASSAGQGVISGNTIYF; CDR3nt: TGTGCCAGCAGTGCCGGCCAGGGGGTGATCTCTGGAAACACCATATATTTT
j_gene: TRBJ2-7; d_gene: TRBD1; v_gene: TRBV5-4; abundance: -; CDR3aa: CASSLGGGQGFYEQYF; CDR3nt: TGTGCCAGCAGCTTAGGGGGGGGACAGGGATTTTACGAGCAGTACTTC
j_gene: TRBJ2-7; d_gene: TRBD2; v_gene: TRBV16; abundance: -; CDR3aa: CASSQGAGGGEQYF; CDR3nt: TGTGCCAGCAGCCAAGGCGCGGGAGGTGGCGAGCAGTACTTC
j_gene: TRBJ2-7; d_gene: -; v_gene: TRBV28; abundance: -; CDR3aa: CASSLYFGTPNPEQYF; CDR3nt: TGTGCCAGCAGTTTATATTTTGGGACACCAAATCCCGAGCAGTACTTC
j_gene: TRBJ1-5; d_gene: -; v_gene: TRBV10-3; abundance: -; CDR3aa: CAISGRDIHQPQHF; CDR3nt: TGTGCCATCAGCGGCCGGGACATACATCAGCCCCAGCATTTT
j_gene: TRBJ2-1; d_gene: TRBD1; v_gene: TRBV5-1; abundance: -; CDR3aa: CASTIHPGQGSYNEQFF; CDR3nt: TGCGCCAGCACTATTCACCCGGGACAGGGTTCGTACAATGAGCAGTTCTTC
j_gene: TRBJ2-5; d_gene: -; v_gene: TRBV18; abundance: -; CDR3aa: CASSLPRVPGTQYF; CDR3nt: TGTGCCAGCTCACTTCCCAGGGTTCCGGGGACCCAGTACTTC
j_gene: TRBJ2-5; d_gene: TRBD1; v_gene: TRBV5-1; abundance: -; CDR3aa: CASSFGTEETQYF; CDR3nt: TGCGCCAGCAGCTTTGGGACAGAAGAGACCCAGTACTTC
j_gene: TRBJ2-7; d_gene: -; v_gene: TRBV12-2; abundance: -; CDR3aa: CASLKGSGNGGPRYEQYF; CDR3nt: TGTGCAAGTCTCAAGGGGTCGGGGAACGGGGGGCCGCGATACGAGCAGTACTTC
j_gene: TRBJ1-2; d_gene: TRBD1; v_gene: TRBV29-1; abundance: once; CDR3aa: CSVEERTGTYGYTF; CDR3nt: TGCAGCGTTGAAGAGAGGACAGGGACCTATGGCTACACCTTC
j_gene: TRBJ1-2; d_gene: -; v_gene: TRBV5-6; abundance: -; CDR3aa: CASSFSAAAAYGYTF; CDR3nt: TGTGCCAGCAGCTTTTCTGCGGCGGCGGCCTATGGCTACACCTTC
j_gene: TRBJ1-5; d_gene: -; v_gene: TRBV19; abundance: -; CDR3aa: CASSIQENQPQHF; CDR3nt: TGTGCCAGTAGTATACAGGAAAATCAGCCCCAGCATTTT
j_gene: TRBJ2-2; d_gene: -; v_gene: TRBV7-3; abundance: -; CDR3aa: CASSLSGSANTGELFF; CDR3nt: TGTGCCAGCAGCTTAAGTGGTAGCGCAAACACCGGGGAGCTGTTTTTT
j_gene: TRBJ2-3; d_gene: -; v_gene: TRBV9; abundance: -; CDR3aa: CASSVSGDTQYF; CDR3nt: TGTGCCAGCAGCGTAAGCGGGGATACGCAGTATTTT
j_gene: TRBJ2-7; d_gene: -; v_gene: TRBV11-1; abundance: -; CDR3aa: CASSLTQYEQYF; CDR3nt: TGTGCCAGCAGCTTGACTCAGTACGAGCAGTACTTC
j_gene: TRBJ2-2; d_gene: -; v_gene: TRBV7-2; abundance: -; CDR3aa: CASSNSMGIGELFF; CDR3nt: TGTGCCAGCAGCAATAGCATGGGTATCGGGGAGCTGTTTTTT
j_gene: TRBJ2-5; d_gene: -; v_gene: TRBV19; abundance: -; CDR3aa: CASGQQETQYF; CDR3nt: TGTGCCAGCGGACAACAAGAGACCCAGTACTTC
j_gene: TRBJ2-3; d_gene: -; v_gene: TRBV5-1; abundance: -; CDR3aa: CASSLGGARADTQYF; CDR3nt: TGCGCCAGCAGCTTAGGGGGGGCGCGCGCAGATACGCAGTATTTT
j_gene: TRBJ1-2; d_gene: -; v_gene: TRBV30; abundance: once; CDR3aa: CAWQGQIYGYTF; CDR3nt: TGTGCCTGGCAAGGACAGATCTATGGCTACACCTTC
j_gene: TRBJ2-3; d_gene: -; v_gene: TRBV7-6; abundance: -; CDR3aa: CASSTSDTQYF; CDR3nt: TGTGCCAGCAGTACTTCAGATACGCAGTATTTT
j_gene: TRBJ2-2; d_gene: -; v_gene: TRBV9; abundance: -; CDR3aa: CASSTRAENANTGELFF; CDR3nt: TGTGCCAGCAGCACAAGAGCGGAGAACGCGAACACCGGGGAGCTGTTTTTT
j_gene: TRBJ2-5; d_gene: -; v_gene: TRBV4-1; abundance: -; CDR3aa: CASSRMARETQYF; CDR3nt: TGCGCCAGCAGCCGAATGGCGCGGGAGACCCAGTACTTC
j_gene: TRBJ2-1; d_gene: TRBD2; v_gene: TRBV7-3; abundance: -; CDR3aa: CASSLFSGSHEQFF; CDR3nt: TGTGCCAGCAGCTTATTTAGCGGGAGTCATGAGCAGTTCTTC